This T cell receptor (beta chain) was identified in a study of shared clonotypes between healthy human individuals. Study results and caveats: Large sequencing depth failed to make sorted-subset sequencing complete, rarefaction showed.

Profiled with immunoSEQ multiplex PCR; TCRdb holds only in-frame clones, not every one. The data contain 2 million to 2.5 million clones, more than 90% of them singletons. Germline lookup yields CDR1 SQVTM and CDR2 ANQGSEA. V dropped 2 bases and J dropped 2; count of bases not matched to a gene: 8. The CDR3 length is 15 residues. Turning to this clone: Its antigen is currently unknown.

This clonotype was sampled from a young man in good health. Sequencing used naive CD4+ T cells sorted from blood. Subset defined: CD45RA+ positively selected. The J gene is TRBJ1-1, the V gene TRBV29-1; 7 bases are shared with TRBD1. The CDR3 loop is CSVENPTGVNTEAFF. For the CDR3, the DNA is TGCAGCGTTGAAAACCCAACAGGGGTAAACACTGAAGCTTTCTTT.